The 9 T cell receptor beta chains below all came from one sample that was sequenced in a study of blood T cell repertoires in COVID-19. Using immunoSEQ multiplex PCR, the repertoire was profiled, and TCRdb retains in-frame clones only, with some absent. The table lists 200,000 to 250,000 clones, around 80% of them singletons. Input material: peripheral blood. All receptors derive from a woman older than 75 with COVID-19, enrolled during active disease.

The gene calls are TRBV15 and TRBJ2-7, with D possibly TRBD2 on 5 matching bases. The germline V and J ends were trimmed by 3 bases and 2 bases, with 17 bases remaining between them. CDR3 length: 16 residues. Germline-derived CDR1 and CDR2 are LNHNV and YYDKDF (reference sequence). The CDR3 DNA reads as TGTGCCACCAGCAGGGGCGGCGGGCCGCAGACCTACGAGCAGTACTTC. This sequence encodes CATSRGGGPQTYEQYF.

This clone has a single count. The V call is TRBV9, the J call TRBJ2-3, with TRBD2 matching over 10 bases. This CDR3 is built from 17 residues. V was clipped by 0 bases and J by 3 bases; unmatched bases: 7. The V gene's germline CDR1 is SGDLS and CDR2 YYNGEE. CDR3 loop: CASSVEPSGGATDTQYF. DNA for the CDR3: TGTGCCAGCAGCGTAGAACCTAGCGGGGGAGCTACAGATACGCAGTATTTT.

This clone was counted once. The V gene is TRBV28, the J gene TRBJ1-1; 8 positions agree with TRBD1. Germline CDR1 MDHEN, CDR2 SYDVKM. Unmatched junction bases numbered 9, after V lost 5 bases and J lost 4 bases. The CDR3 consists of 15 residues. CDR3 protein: CASSVLQGAGTEAFF. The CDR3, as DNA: TGTGCCAGCAGTGTTCTCCAGGGGGCCGGCACTGAAGCTTTCTTT. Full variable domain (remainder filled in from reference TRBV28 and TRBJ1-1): DVKVTQSSRYLVKRTGEKVFLECVQDMDHENMFWYRQDPGLGLRLIYFSYDVKMKEKGDIPEGYSVSREKKERFSLILESASTNQTSMYLCASSVLQGAGTEAFFGQGTRLTVV.

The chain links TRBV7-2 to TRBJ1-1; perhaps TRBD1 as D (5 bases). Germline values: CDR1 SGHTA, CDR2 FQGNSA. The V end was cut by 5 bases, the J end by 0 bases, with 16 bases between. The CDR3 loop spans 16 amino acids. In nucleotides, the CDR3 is TGTGCCAGCAGCCCCTACTATTTCAGGGTGAACACTGAAGCTTTCTTT. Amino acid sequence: CASSPYYFRVNTEAFF.

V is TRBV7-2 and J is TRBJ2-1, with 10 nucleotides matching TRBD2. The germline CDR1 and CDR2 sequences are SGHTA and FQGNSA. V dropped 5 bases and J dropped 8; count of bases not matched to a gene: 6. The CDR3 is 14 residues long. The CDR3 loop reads CASSHLAGGYEQFF. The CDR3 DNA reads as TGTGCCAGCAGCCATTTAGCGGGAGGTTATGAGCAGTTCTTC.

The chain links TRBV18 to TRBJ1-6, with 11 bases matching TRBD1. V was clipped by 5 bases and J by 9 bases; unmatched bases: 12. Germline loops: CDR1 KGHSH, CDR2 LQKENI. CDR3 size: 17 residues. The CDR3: CASSTMGGQGAGSPLHF. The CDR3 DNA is TGTGCCAGCTCAACGATGGGCGGACAGGGGGCCGGTTCACCCCTCCACTTT.

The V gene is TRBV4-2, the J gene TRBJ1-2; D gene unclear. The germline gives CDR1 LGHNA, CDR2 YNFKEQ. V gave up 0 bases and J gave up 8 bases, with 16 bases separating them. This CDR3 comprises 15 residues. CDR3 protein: CASSQDLNYREGYTF. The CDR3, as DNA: TGTGCCAGCAGCCAAGATTTGAACTATAGAGAAGGCTACACCTTC.

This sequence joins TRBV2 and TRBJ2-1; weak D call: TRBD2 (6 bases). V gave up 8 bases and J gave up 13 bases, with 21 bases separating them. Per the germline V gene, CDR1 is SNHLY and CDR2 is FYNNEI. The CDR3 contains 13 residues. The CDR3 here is CASGGVTGGFQFF. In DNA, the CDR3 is TGTGCCAGCGGAGGGGTAACTGGGGGATTCCAGTTCTTC.

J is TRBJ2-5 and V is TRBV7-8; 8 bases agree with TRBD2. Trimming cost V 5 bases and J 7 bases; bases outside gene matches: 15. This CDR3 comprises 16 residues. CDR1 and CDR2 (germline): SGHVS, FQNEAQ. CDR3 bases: TGTGCCAGCAGCCCGGCTACTAGCGGCCCGGGGGGGACCCAGTACTTC. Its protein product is CASSPATSGPGGTQYF.